This T cell receptor beta chain was sequenced during a study of T cell changes during pregnancy in multiple sclerosis. The table came from immunoSEQ multiplex PCR; TCRdb's copy has only in-frame clones and leaves some out. The data hold about 32,000 clones, with 80% to 90% observed a single time. V shed 5 bases and J shed 0 bases, with 5 bases lying between them. The CDR3 consists of 13 residues. Germline V CDR1 and CDR2: LNHDA, SQIVND (reference sequence). The rearrangement uses TRBV19 and TRBJ1-5, with D hard to call. This sequence was found in a female donor with multiple sclerosis, enrolled in a pregnancy study. The input for sequencing was CD8+ T cells from peripheral blood mononuclear cells, taken in the third trimester of pregnancy. The CDR3 DNA is TGTGCCAGTAGTCTCAGTAGCAATCAGCCCCAGCATTTT. Translation: CASSLSSNQPQHF.